This T cell receptor beta chain was found in a study of shared clonotypes between healthy human individuals. The wider study: The donors, a couple of women and three men, were aged 18 to 49. Notes on the study in general: Clonotype sharing among donors likely depends on sequencing depth. Estimated richness values were generally larger in naive subsets than in memory subsets.

With regard to this clone: Its specificity is not known.

Profiled with immunoSEQ multiplex PCR; TCRdb holds only in-frame clones, not every one. The profile covers about 820,000 clones, with around 92% appearing a single time and less than 25% taken by the ten largest. The CDR3 spans 16 residues. V lost 4 bases and J lost 9, with 22 bases in between. CDR1 is SGHVS, CDR2 FQNEAQ, per germline. Naive CD8 cells lacked CD45RO and underwent positive selection for CCR7, leaving out terminally differentiated effector memory CD45RA+ cells. Donors, healthy HIV-negative adults, lacked recent acute infections or vaccinations. The TCR sequence derives from a man in his thirties or forties in good health. The sample comprised naive CD8+ T cells sorted from blood. V and J are TRBV7-8 and TRBJ2-1, with D possibly matching TRBD1 (6 bases). CDR3 loop: CASSSKPTGGYGEQFF. The CDR3 nucleotides read TGTGCCAGCAGCTCTAAGCCGACAGGCGGCTATGGTGAGCAGTTCTTC.